One and the same sample provided the 25 T cell receptor beta chains below, sequenced in a study of blood T cells in healthy people across ages. Primers used in a second PCR of roughly 7 to 12 cycles were a sample-barcoded 5' primer and a J-beta primer mix. MiXCR, applied by TCRdb to the 5' RACE reads, yields one record per CDR3 protein. The sample yields hundreds of thousands of distinct CDR3 sequences, under 35% seen once. Input material: blood. These receptors originate from an elderly woman in good health.

Details on this clonotype: With a much larger clone just one base away, this may be a read error. The chain is built from TRBV2 and TRBJ2-5; maybe TRBD2 (7 bases). The CDR3 consists of 13 residues. V lost 9 bases and J 11 bases, leaving 22 bases between the germline ends. Germline CDR1 is SNHLY and CDR2 is FYNNEI. The CDR3 nucleotides read TGTGCCAGACAGGGAGGGGGAGACAATGAGCAGTACTTC. This codes for CARQGGGDNEQYF.

This chain connects TRBV30 to TRBJ2-3; 10 positions match TRBD1. The junction had 12 bases not matched to a gene; V was cut back by 2 bases and J by 4 bases. Germline V gives CDR1 GTSNPN, CDR2 SVGIG (reference sequence). There are 17 residues in the CDR3. Here the CDR3 reads CAWSTGTGDRVADTQYF. The CDR3 DNA reads as TGTGCCTGGAGTACCGGGACAGGGGACCGGGTAGCAGATACGCAGTATTTT.

This clonotype was detected many times. The rearrangement uses TRBV3-1 and TRBJ2-5, with TRBD1 matching over 7 bases. The trim removed 6 bases at V and 5 bases at J, leaving 9 bases unmatched. CDR3 length: 14 amino acids. Germline V gives CDR1 LGHDT, CDR2 YNNKEL (reference sequence). Written as DNA, the CDR3 is TGTGCCAGCAGGCCTGGGACAGCGGCTGAGACCCAGTACTTC. Translating gives CASRPGTAAETQYF.

The chain carries TRBV6-6 and TRBJ1-1, with 10 nucleotides matching TRBD1. The CDR3 runs 17 residues. The V segment lost 6 bases and the J segment 1 base; nucleotides outside the gene matches: 11. Germline lookup yields CDR1 MNHNY and CDR2 SVGAGI (reference sequence). The CDR3 DNA reads as TGTGCCAGCAGGGCGGGGACAGGGGTTCAGCGGAACACTGAAGCTTTCTTT. The encoded protein is CASRAGTGVQRNTEAFF.

This clonotype was recorded many times. V gene TRBV7-2 combines with J gene TRBJ2-6; no firm D call. Germline V gene lookup returns CDR1 SGHTA and CDR2 FQGNSA. The CDR3 has 16 amino acids. Trimming left V 5 bases short and J 0 bases short, with 11 bases between. The CDR3 region has the DNA TGTGCCAGCAGCGTAGAGAAAAACTCTGGGGCCAACGTCCTGACTTTC. It is translated as CASSVEKNSGANVLTF.

V and J are TRBV30 and TRBJ1-3; D may be TRBD1 (6 bases). CDR1 and CDR2 (germline): GTSNPN, SVGIG (reference sequence). The CDR3 sequence is 16 residues long. V was clipped by 2 bases and J by 0 bases, with 14 bases between them. CDR3 amino acids: CAWSSDRTASGNTIYF. The CDR3 coding sequence is TGTGCCTGGAGTTCAGATCGGACAGCCTCTGGAAACACCATATATTTT. The full variable domain, completed using reference TRBV30 and TRBJ1-3, is SQTIHQWPATLVQPVGSPLSLECTVEGTSNPNLYWYRQAAGRGLQLLFYSVGIGQISSEVPQNLSASRPQDRQFILSSKKLLLSDSGFYLCAWSSDRTASGNTIYFGEGSWLTVV.

This clonotype was counted many times. The CDR3, as DNA: TGTGCCAGCAGCTTAGATCGACAGGGGCAGTTCTTC. Translating gives CASSLDRQGQFF. J is TRBJ2-1 and V is TRBV11-2, with 7 bases matching TRBD1. Germline assignment: CDR1 SGHAT and CDR2 FQNNGV. The junction had 2 bases not matched to a gene; V was cut back by 0 bases and J by 12 bases. This CDR3 region has 12 residues.

The table lists this clonotype with many counts. The chain employs TRBV29-1 and TRBJ1-2, with TRBD1 matching 7 bases. Trimming at V came to 7 bases and at J to 6 bases, leaving 11 bases not matched to a gene. Germline-derived CDR1 and CDR2 are SQVTM and ANQGSEA. The CDR3 length is 13 residues. In nucleotides, the CDR3 is TGCAGCGCCGGGGTAGGGGGCGCCGATGGCTACACCTTC. This translates into CSAGVGGADGYTF.

This clonotype appeared many times. This chain uses TRBV5-1 with TRBJ2-5, with 10 nucleotides matching TRBD1. Germline CDR1 and CDR2: SGHRS and YFSETQ. The CDR3 spans 15 residues. V trimming: 4 bases; J trimming: 3 bases; junction bases outside the gene matches: 6. CDR3 sequence: CASSPRTGGEETQYF. The DNA for the CDR3 is TGCGCCAGCAGCCCTAGGACAGGGGGAGAAGAGACCCAGTACTTC. Variable domain in full (rest from reference TRBV5-1 and TRBJ2-5): KAGVTQTPRYLIKTRGQQVTLSCSPISGHRSVSWYQQTPGQGLQFLFEYFSETQRNKGNFPGRFSGRQFSNSRSEMNVSTLELGDSALYLCASSPRTGGEETQYFGPGTRLLVL.

The V call is TRBV7-8, the J call TRBJ2-1; TRBD1 agrees at 7 bases. Germline V gene lookup returns CDR1 SGHVS and CDR2 FQNEAQ. The CDR3 extends over 17 amino acids. Unmatched junction bases numbered 11, after V lost 2 bases and J lost 4 bases. DNA of the CDR3: TGTGCCAGCAGCTTAAGGCCGGTGACAGGGATTTACAATGAGCAGTTCTTC. The encoded protein is CASSLRPVTGIYNEQFF.

The chain combines TRBV5-1 with TRBJ2-3; D is perhaps TRBD1 or TRBD2 (6 bases each). Germline V lookup: CDR1 SGHRS, CDR2 YFSETQ. The length of the CDR3 is 16 residues. V was clipped by 4 bases and J by 1 base, with 16 bases between them. CDR3 residues: CASSMITGAGTDTQYF. The CDR3 DNA reads as TGCGCCAGCAGCATGATTACGGGGGCGGGCACAGATACGCAGTATTTT.

This sequence joins TRBV11-3 and TRBJ2-5; TRBD2 matches 9 bases. The CDR3 totals 15 residues. Per germline, CDR1 SGHNT and CDR2 YENEEA. Germline trimming cut 5 bases from V and 0 bases from J; bases unmatched to any gene: 4. The CDR3 bases are TGTGCCAGCAGCGCCCTAGCGGGGAACCAAGAGACCCAGTACTTC. Its translation: CASSALAGNQETQYF.

The genes are TRBV7-8 and TRBJ2-7; 7 bases align to TRBD2. The junction had 7 bases not matched to a gene; V was cut back by 5 bases and J by 3 bases. CDR1 is SGHVS, CDR2 FQNEAQ, per germline. The CDR3 length is 14 residues. CDR3 loop: CASSALASYYEQYF. DNA of the CDR3: TGTGCCAGCAGCGCACTAGCGAGCTACTACGAGCAGTACTTC.

The chain joins TRBV6-2 or TRBV6-3 to TRBJ1-6; no firm D call. The V gene lost 2 bases and the J gene lost 7 bases, with 9 bases spanning the gap. Germline V gene data show CDR1 as MNHEY and CDR2 as SVGEGT. CDR3 length: 14 amino acids. The CDR3 sequence is CASSYLQRNSPLHF. The CDR3 DNA reads TGTGCCAGCAGTTACCTACAGCGAAATTCACCCCTCCACTTT.

This clonotype was found many times. The chain joins TRBV6-5 to TRBJ2-3; unclear D gene. Trimming removed 6 bases at V and 0 bases at J, with 13 bases between. CDR1 is MNHEY and CDR2 is SVGAGI in the germline V gene. The CDR3 has 15 amino acids. CDR3 DNA: TGTGCCAGCAGCATTACTAAATCTAGCACAGATACGCAGTATTTT. Translated, it gives CASSITKSSTDTQYF.

The CDR3 loop reads CASSPLRSGGSEQFF. The CDR3 DNA follows: TGTGCCAGCAGCCCCCTCAGGAGCGGGGGGAGTGAGCAGTTCTTC. The chain joins TRBV7-2 to TRBJ2-1; 9 bases agree with TRBD2. The germline gives CDR1 SGHTA, CDR2 FQGNSA. V dropped 5 bases and J dropped 9; count of bases not matched to a gene: 11. CDR3 length: 15 amino acids.

The chain has TRBV30 and TRBJ2-3, with D perhaps TRBD2 (7 bases). There are 13 residues in the CDR3. The V end lost 3 bases, the J end lost 8 bases, and 15 bases lay between the germline ends. In germline, CDR1 is GTSNPN, CDR2 SVGIG (reference sequence). The CDR3: CAWRVGGGSTQYF. CDR3 DNA sequence: TGTGCCTGGAGAGTAGGCGGGGGCTCTACGCAGTATTTT. Supplemented by reference TRBV30 and TRBJ2-3, the full variable domain reads SQTIHQWPATLVQPVGSPLSLECTVEGTSNPNLYWYRQAAGRGLQLLFYSVGIGQISSEVPQNLSASRPQDRQFILSSKKLLLSDSGFYLCAWRVGGGSTQYFGPGTRLTVL.

This clonotype was picked up many times. The V gene is TRBV27, the J gene TRBJ1-1; D unresolved. This CDR3 spans 13 amino acids. Per the germline V gene, CDR1 is MNHEY and CDR2 is SMNVEV (reference sequence). V was clipped by 2 bases and J by 1 base, with 5 bases between them. CDR3 amino acids: CASSLKSNTEAFF. The CDR3 coding sequence is TGTGCCAGCAGTTTAAAATCGAACACTGAAGCTTTCTTT.

The rearrangement joins TRBV6-6 to TRBJ2-3; D is perhaps TRBD2 (5 bases). V lost 3 bases and J 0 bases, leaving 10 bases between the germline ends. The CDR3 totals 15 residues. CDR1 and CDR2 (germline): MNHNY, SVGAGI (reference sequence). The DNA for the CDR3 is TGTGCCAGCAGTTATATCGAGGGCAGCACAGATACGCAGTATTTT. Amino acids: CASSYIEGSTDTQYF.

The CDR3 loop reads CASSVPGWGVDMSNGYTF. The DNA for the CDR3 is TGTGCCAGCAGCGTACCCGGGTGGGGGGTTGACATGTCTAATGGCTACACCTTC. The genes are TRBV9 and TRBJ1-2; maybe TRBD1 (5 bases). Germline assignment: CDR1 SGDLS and CDR2 YYNGEE. The CDR3 has 18 amino acids. The V end was cut by 1 base, the J end by 6 bases, with 25 bases between. Full variable domain (outside the CDR3, taken from reference TRBV9 and TRBJ1-2): DSGVTQTPKHLITATGQRVTLRCSPRSGDLSVYWYQQSLDQGLQFLIQYYNGEERAKGNILERFSAQQFPDLHSELNLSSLELGDSALYFCASSVPGWGVDMSNGYTFGSGTRLTVV.

The chain is built from TRBV6-1 and TRBJ1-3; TRBD1 matches 7 bases. J gave up 0 bases and V 6 bases, and 14 bases lay outside the gene matches. This CDR3 contains 18 residues. Germline V CDR1 and CDR2: MNHNS, SASEGT. CDR3 sequence (DNA): TGTGCCAGCAGCCCCAGCCAGGACAGGATTAACTCTGGAAACACCATATATTTT. Its translation is CASSPSQDRINSGNTIYF.

J is TRBJ1-6 and V is TRBV18, with 10 bases aligning to TRBD1. This CDR3 comprises 14 residues. In germline, CDR1 is KGHSH, CDR2 LQKENI. V trimming: 3 bases; J trimming: 9 bases; junction bases outside the gene matches: 2. The CDR3 DNA reads as TGTGCCAGCTCACCGGGGACAGGGGCTTCACCCCTCCACTTT. Encoded protein: CASSPGTGASPLHF.

This rearrangement joins TRBV21-1 to TRBJ2-1. TRBV21-1 is a listed pseudogene. CDR3 size: 16 residues. The CDR3 here is CASSKGSGRACNEQFF. CDR3 sequence (DNA): TGTGCCAGCAGCAAGGGTTCGGGCAGAGCCTGCAATGAGCAGTTCTTC.

The rearrangement links TRBV12-3 or TRBV12-4 to TRBJ1-6, with 9 bases identical to TRBD1. This CDR3 spans 15 amino acids. V trimming: 6 bases; J trimming: 8 bases; junction bases outside the gene matches: 8. In DNA form, the CDR3 reads TGTGCCAGCAGCCCTTCGGGACAGGGCGATTCACCCCTCCACTTT. This codes for CASSPSGQGDSPLHF.

This clonotype was recorded many times. This CDR3 is CASSDQGRGGTDTQYF. The CDR3 coding sequence is TGCGCCAGCAGTGATCAGGGTCGGGGCGGCACAGATACGCAGTATTTT. The chain has TRBV10-1 and TRBJ2-3; D tentatively fits TRBD1 or TRBD2 (5 bases each). V dropped 3 bases and J dropped 1 base, with 14 bases sitting between them. Per germline, CDR1 WNHNN and CDR2 SYGVQD (reference sequence). This CDR3 has 16 amino acids.